The entry below gives a single T cell receptor beta chain sequence along with its context. Its antigen is currently unknown. This sample was taken from a study of CD8 T cell repertoires and HIV-1 epitope variants. About the study: T cells were stimulated with Twenty-five Gag and Nef peptides separately.

CDR1 MNHEY and CDR2 SVGAGI come from the germline V gene. V dropped 0 bases and J dropped 4 bases, with 12 bases sitting between them. The CDR3 consists of 15 residues. Clones were read by immunoSEQ multiplex PCR, and TCRdb kept only the in-frame ones, dropping some. Here the sample spans roughly 6,000 clones, around two thirds being singletons. Sequencing used cultured CD8+ T cells derived from PBMCs. The TCR was taken from a male donor with HIV. The chain employs TRBV6-5 and TRBJ1-1; the D gene is possibly TRBD1 (6 bases). CDR3 sequence (DNA): TGTGCCAGCAGTTACTCGGACAGTTCGGTCACTGAAGCTTTCTTT. Translated: CASSYSDSSVTEAFF.